The 3 T cell receptor beta chains below come from one sample, sequenced in a study of blood T cell repertoires in COVID-19. Some clones are missing from TCRdb's copy, which holds only in-frame ones; the method was immunoSEQ multiplex PCR. This table has approximately 96,000 clones, about 87% appearing once. Sequenced input: peripheral blood. Source of these receptors: a human donor with COVID-19, enrolled during active disease. The donor label of this sample is uncertain.

V is TRBV10-3 and J is TRBJ2-5, with D perhaps TRBD1 (6 bases). Germline-derived CDR1 and CDR2 are ENHRY and SYGVKD. V was trimmed by 2 bases and J by 6 bases, leaving 10 bases between them. This CDR3 spans 13 amino acids. DNA of the CDR3: TGTGCCATCAGTGAGCAGGGGTGGCAGACCCAGTACTTC. Amino acids: CAISEQGWQTQYF.

Notes on this clone: The sample has other DNA sequences that encode this CDR3 too. The chain recombines TRBV5-1 with TRBJ2-3; the D gene is possibly TRBD1 (5 bases). Trimming removed 2 bases from V and 0 bases from J, with 7 bases in between. CDR3 size: 14 residues. Germline loops: CDR1 SGHRS, CDR2 YFSETQ. The chain's CDR3 is CASSLDRSTDTQYF. The CDR3 coding sequence is TGCGCCAGCAGCTTAGACAGAAGCACAGATACGCAGTATTTT.

This chain connects TRBV5-1 to TRBJ2-3; 9 bases map to TRBD1. The V gene end was trimmed by 0 bases and the J gene end by 2 bases; junction bases not matched to a gene: 1. Germline-derived CDR1 and CDR2 are SGHRS and YFSETQ. The length of the CDR3 is 15 residues. DNA of the CDR3: TGCGCCAGCAGCTTGGGGGACAGGGACACAGATACGCAGTATTTT. Its translation: CASSLGDRDTDTQYF.